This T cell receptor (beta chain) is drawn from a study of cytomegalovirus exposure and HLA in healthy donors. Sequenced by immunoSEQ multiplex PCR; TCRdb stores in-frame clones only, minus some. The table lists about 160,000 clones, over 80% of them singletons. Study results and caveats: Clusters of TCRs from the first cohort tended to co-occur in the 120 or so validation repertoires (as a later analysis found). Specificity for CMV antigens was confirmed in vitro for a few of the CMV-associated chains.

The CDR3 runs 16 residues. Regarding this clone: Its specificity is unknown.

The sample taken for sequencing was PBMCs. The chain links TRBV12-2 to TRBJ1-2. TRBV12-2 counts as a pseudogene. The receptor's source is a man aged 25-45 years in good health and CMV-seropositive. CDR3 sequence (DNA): TGTGCAAGTCGCCTCCGTTTTGGAGCAAGTAACTATGGCTACACCTTC. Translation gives CASRLRFGASNYGYTF.